Each of the 20 T cell receptor beta chains below was sequenced from the same sample in a study of control samples from healthy donors and cancer patients. The repertoire was sequenced with immunoSEQ multiplex PCR; TCRdb's copy has only in-frame clones and lacks some. The data contain about 84,000 clones, 80% to 90% of them singletons. The specimen was PBMCs. The receptors were gathered from a man in his fifties or sixties with head and neck cancer.

This rearrangement joins TRBV6-1 to TRBJ2-2; no reliable D call. Trimming removed 2 bases at V and 2 bases at J, with 9 bases between. Germline CDR1 MNHNS, CDR2 SASEGT. This CDR3 is built from 15 residues. The CDR3 spells CASSENGINTGELFF. The DNA of the CDR3 is TGTGCCAGCAGTGAAAATGGGATTAACACCGGGGAGCTGTTTTTT.

The genes are TRBV19 and TRBJ2-5; weak D call: TRBD1 (5 bases). The CDR3 has 13 residues. Trimming shortened V by 5 bases and J by 3 bases, and 10 bases separated the two germline ends. Germline loops: CDR1 LNHDA, CDR2 SQIVND (reference sequence). The CDR3 loop reads CASSRQWEETQYF. CDR3 sequence (DNA): TGTGCCAGTAGTCGACAGTGGGAAGAGACCCAGTACTTC.

This chain uses TRBV10-3 with TRBJ1-2, with unresolved D. The CDR3 has 13 residues. Trimming cost V 0 bases and J 5 bases, with 7 bases left between them. CDR1 is ENHRY, CDR2 SYGVKD, per germline. The CDR3: CAISESDIYGYTF. In nucleotides, the CDR3 is TGTGCCATCAGTGAGTCTGACATATATGGCTACACCTTC.

The chain carries TRBV4-1 and TRBJ2-7; possibly TRBD1 for D (5 bases). In germline, CDR1 is MGHRA, CDR2 YSYEKL. The CDR3 loop spans 17 amino acids. Trimming left V 1 base short and J 0 bases short, with 16 bases between. The CDR3 DNA reads TGCGCCAGCAGCCAAGTCGTCCGGACAACTATCTCCTACGAGCAGTACTTC. This codes for CASSQVVRTTISYEQYF.

This rearrangement joins TRBV7-9 to TRBJ2-1, with 8 bases identical to TRBD2. Losses at the gene ends were 0 bases for V and 16 bases for J; bases not matched to a gene: 14. Germline V gene sequence: CDR1 SEHNR, CDR2 FQNEAQ (reference sequence). The CDR3 consists of 15 residues. DNA for the CDR3: TGTGCCAGCAGCTTAGCGTTGCGGGAGGACCCCGTTCCCTTCTTC. This sequence encodes CASSLALREDPVPFF.

The chain is built from TRBV30 and TRBJ2-1; 11 bases agree with TRBD2. CDR1 is GTSNPN and CDR2 is SVGIG in the germline V gene (reference sequence). The CDR3 is 17 residues long. The V segment lost 7 bases and the J segment 8 bases; nucleotides outside the gene matches: 19. The CDR3 DNA reads as TGTGCCTCCACCCCAGAGTTTTTTAGCGGGGGGGTTGATGAGCAGTTCTTC. Translated, it gives CASTPEFFSGGVDEQFF. Combining the CDR3 with reference TRBV30 and TRBJ2-1 gives the whole variable domain SQTIHQWPATLVQPVGSPLSLECTVEGTSNPNLYWYRQAAGRGLQLLFYSVGIGQISSEVPQNLSASRPQDRQFILSSKKLLLSDSGFYLCASTPEFFSGGVDEQFFGPGTRLTVL.

The chain links TRBV4-2 to TRBJ1-6, with 7 bases aligning to TRBD1. Per germline, CDR1 LGHNA and CDR2 YNFKEQ. Trimming cost V 0 bases and J 9 bases; bases outside gene matches: 8. The CDR3 totals 16 residues. The CDR3 spells CASSQEVTGYGSPLHF. In DNA, the CDR3 is TGTGCCAGCAGCCAAGAAGTGACAGGGTACGGTTCACCCCTCCACTTT.

The CDR3 coding sequence is TGTGCCAGCGTCTCACCGGGTGGGGCCAACGTCCTGACTTTC. This translates into CASVSPGGANVLTF. This chain joins TRBV2 and TRBJ2-6; D not resolved. Trimming left V 8 bases short and J 3 bases short, with 11 bases between. Germline V gene data show CDR1 as SNHLY and CDR2 as FYNNEI. The CDR3 consists of 14 residues.

The chain links TRBV15 to TRBJ2-1; a possible D gene is TRBD1 (7 bases). This CDR3 region has 14 residues. Germline CDR1 is LNHNV and CDR2 is YYDKDF (reference sequence). The V end lost 5 bases, the J end lost 4 bases, and 12 bases lay between the germline ends. CDR3 region: CATSPGGTYNEQFF. For the CDR3, the DNA is TGTGCCACCAGCCCAGGGGGGACGTACAATGAGCAGTTCTTC.

The chain employs TRBV4-2 and TRBJ2-3; D unresolved. Per germline, CDR1 LGHNA and CDR2 YNFKEQ. Trimming removed 0 bases from V and 1 base from J, with 8 bases in between. The CDR3 totals 15 residues. This CDR3 is CASSQDQSGTDTQYF. The CDR3 region has the DNA TGTGCCAGCAGCCAAGATCAATCAGGCACAGATACGCAGTATTTT.

This clone occurred a few times. The CDR3 here is CSASEAGGETQYF. CDR3 DNA sequence: TGCAGTGCTAGTGAGGCAGGGGGCGAGACCCAGTACTTC. The chain links TRBV20-1 to TRBJ2-5; 8 bases line up with TRBD1. J was trimmed by 5 bases and V by 3 bases; bases with no gene match: 5. CDR1 DFQATT and CDR2 SNEGSKA come from the germline V gene (reference sequence). The CDR3 totals 13 residues.

The chain combines TRBV5-1 with TRBJ2-7; 12 bases fit TRBD2. Germline trimming cut 4 bases from V and 7 bases from J; bases unmatched to any gene: 12. CDR1 SGHRS and CDR2 YFSETQ come from the germline V gene. This CDR3 spans 16 amino acids. This chain's CDR3 is CASSTRLAGVPGEQYF. CDR3 nucleotide sequence: TGCGCCAGCAGCACCCGACTAGCGGGAGTCCCGGGGGAGCAGTACTTC.

The genes are TRBV18 and TRBJ1-6; 7 bases line up with TRBD1. Trimming took 2 bases from V and 8 from J; bases not matched to a gene: 6. Germline CDR1 KGHSH, CDR2 LQKENI. This CDR3 has 15 residues. CDR3 sequence reads: CASSPRQGEDSPLHF. The CDR3 bases are TGTGCCAGCTCACCAAGACAGGGTGAGGATTCACCCCTCCACTTT.

The gene calls are TRBV6-5 and TRBJ2-2; TRBD1 or TRBD2 may be the D gene (5 bases each). From germline, CDR1 is MNHEY and CDR2 SVGAGI. V lost 5 bases and J lost 0, with 10 bases in between. The CDR3 runs to 15 residues. The chain's CDR3 is CASSRDPTNTGELFF. The CDR3 DNA reads TGTGCCAGCAGTCGGGACCCTACGAACACCGGGGAGCTGTTTTTT.

This clone showed up just a few times. The gene calls are TRBV5-1 and TRBJ2-2; a possible D gene is TRBD2 (5 bases). CDR3 size: 16 residues. Germline CDR1 is SGHRS and CDR2 is YFSETQ. Trimming pared 4 bases from V and 2 bases from J, leaving 15 bases between. CDR3 bases: TGCGCCAGCAGCCCCGGGAATTCAGCAAACACCGGGGAGCTGTTTTTT. Its translation: CASSPGNSANTGELFF.

The V call is TRBV5-1, the J call TRBJ2-1; 7 nucleotides line up with TRBD2. Germline CDR1 SGHRS, CDR2 YFSETQ. J was trimmed by 4 bases and V by 4 bases; bases with no gene match: 8. The CDR3 consists of 15 residues. The CDR3 protein is CASSLGEGRYNEQFF. The CDR3 DNA is TGCGCCAGCAGCCTAGGGGAGGGAAGATACAATGAGCAGTTCTTC.

The CDR3 nucleotides are TGTGCCACCAGCAGAGATGGTGGCTACGAGCAGTACTTC. Translated: CATSRDGGYEQYF. V gene TRBV15 combines with J gene TRBJ2-7; D unclear. This CDR3 region has 13 residues. Germline CDR1 and CDR2: LNHNV and YYDKDF (reference sequence). Between the trimmed V and J ends, which lost 0 bases and 3 bases, there was a span of 6 bases.

This clone appeared once. The V and J genes are TRBV14 and TRBJ1-2; no firm D call. Germline V lookup: CDR1 SGHDN, CDR2 FVKESK. This CDR3 spans 13 amino acids. Trimming removed 0 bases from V and 4 bases from J, with 6 bases in between. Here the CDR3 DNA reads TGTGCCAGCAGCCAAGATTACAGCTATGGCTACACCTTC. Its protein product is CASSQDYSYGYTF.

The chain joins TRBV6-5 to TRBJ2-7, with TRBD1 as a possible D gene (6 bases). The ends were cut back, 5 bases at V and 2 bases at J, with 7 bases in the middle. The CDR3 runs to 12 residues. The germline V gene has CDR1 MNHEY and CDR2 SVGAGI. For the CDR3, the DNA is TGTGCCAGCAGTAGACAGGCCTACGAGCAGTACTTC. It codes for CASSRQAYEQYF.

This clone was observed once. The chain employs TRBV4-1 and TRBJ2-3, with unresolved D. From germline, CDR1 is MGHRA and CDR2 YSYEKL. The CDR3 totals 14 residues. V lost 0 bases to trimming and J lost 1 base, with 5 bases between them. CDR3 coding DNA: TGCGCCAGCAGCCAAGACCAGGGCACAGATACGCAGTATTTT. It translates to CASSQDQGTDTQYF.